This TCR beta chain was observed in a study of CD8+CD57+ T cells in acquired aplastic anemia. The overall study: The DNA of sorted CD4+ and CD8+ cells averaged around 3 ug. In CD4+ cells, healthy donors produced an average of approximately 11 million reads.

In germline, CDR1 is ENHRY, CDR2 SYGVKD. The V gene end was trimmed by 5 bases and the J gene end by 6 bases; junction bases not matched to a gene: 9. The CDR3 length is 17 residues. Genomic DNA was employed as the template in profiling TCR beta VDJ and CDR3. TCRdb itself ran the reads through MiXCR, one entry per CDR3 protein. The sample records 95,000 to 120,000 distinct CDR3 sequences, about half being singletons. This clonotype was observed at least ten times. Sequencing used sorted CD4+, CD8+, or CD8+CD57+ T cells (not recorded which) from PBMCs. The rearrangement links TRBV10-3 to TRBJ2-1; 14 nucleotides align to TRBD2. The sequence derives from a human donor in good health, serving as a control. In DNA, the CDR3 is TGTGCCATCAGTTCCTCCGGGACTAGCGGGGGCCCCAATGAGCAGTTCTTC. Its translation is CAISSSGTSGGPNEQFF.